The 27 T cell receptor beta chains given below trace back to one sample, sequenced in a study of CD8 T cells in Susac syndrome. An input of about 0.5 to 1 ug of RNA was subjected to reverse transcription using random hexamers. MiXCR, applied by TCRdb to the immunoSEQ multiplex PCR reads, yields one record per CDR3 protein. The sample records hundreds of thousands of distinct CDR3 sequences, approximately 85% being singletons. The sample comprised CD8+ T cells from PBMCs. Every receptor here comes from a human donor with multiple sclerosis.

This rearrangement joins TRBV20-1 to TRBJ1-2; D gene ambiguous. Germline values: CDR1 DFQATT, CDR2 SNEGSKA (reference sequence). The length of the CDR3 is 10 residues. V dropped 3 bases and J dropped 8 bases, with 7 bases sitting between them. The CDR3 loop is CSASRRGYTF. Here the CDR3 DNA reads TGCAGTGCTAGCCGACGGGGCTACACCTTC.

J is TRBJ1-1 and V is TRBV6-5; D is unresolved. The CDR3 extends over 13 amino acids. The V and J ends lost 7 bases and 2 bases respectively, with 11 bases between them. Germline loops: CDR1 MNHEY, CDR2 SVGAGI. The DNA of the CDR3 is TGTGCCAGCACCCAGCACCCTAACACTGAAGCTTTCTTT. Residues: CASTQHPNTEAFF.

For this clonotype: The junction shows a germline mismatch at one end, possibly a read error. The gene calls are TRBV6-2 or TRBV6-3 and TRBJ2-7; the D is unclear. The CDR3 loop spans 11 amino acids. Germline V gene sequence: CDR1 MNHEY, CDR2 SVGEGT. CDR3 in amino acids: CASSAPNEQHF. The CDR3, as DNA: TGTGCCAGCAGTGCGCCTAACGAGCAGCACTTC.

The chain has TRBV30 and TRBJ2-7; tentative D call: TRBD2 (5 bases). The germline V and J ends were trimmed by 2 bases and 3 bases, with 11 bases remaining between them. The V gene's germline CDR1 is GTSNPN and CDR2 SVGIG (reference sequence). The CDR3 is 13 amino acids. In DNA, the CDR3 is TGTGCCTGGAGTCTCACGAGCGGCTACGAGCAGTACTTC. Residues: CAWSLTSGYEQYF.

This chain links TRBV4-3 with TRBJ1-2; 12 positions agree with TRBD1. Germline values: CDR1 LGHNA, CDR2 YSLEER. The CDR3 extends over 14 amino acids. Losses at the gene ends were 3 bases for V and 7 bases for J; bases not matched to a gene: 3. The CDR3 protein is CASSQGQGAGGYTF. The DNA of the CDR3 is TGCGCCAGCAGCCAGGGACAGGGGGCTGGTGGCTACACCTTC.

This clonotype was recorded only once. The chain employs TRBV4-1 and TRBJ2-7; D perhaps matches TRBD2 (6 bases). V was pared by 3 bases and J by 2 bases, with 14 bases between. CDR3 length: 15 amino acids. The germline V gene encodes CDR1 MGHRA and CDR2 YSYEKL. The CDR3 sequence is CASSHAGLSPYEQYF. CDR3 sequence (DNA): TGCGCCAGCAGCCATGCGGGACTCTCCCCCTACGAGCAGTACTTC.

The J gene is TRBJ2-2, the V gene TRBV5-4, with unresolved D. CDR1 and CDR2 (germline): SGHNT, YYREEE (reference sequence). V lost 3 bases, J lost 7 bases, and 13 bases lay in between. The CDR3 covers 14 residues. Here the CDR3 DNA reads TGTGCCAGCAGCTCGTCTAGAGAGAGCGGGGAGCTGTTTTTT. It codes for CASSSSRESGELFF.

This clonotype was seen just once. The chain has TRBV19 and TRBJ2-7, with D possibly TRBD1 on 5 matching bases. The CDR3 is made up of 14 amino acids. Trimming stripped 7 bases from V and 3 bases from J, with 16 bases between. Germline lookup yields CDR1 LNHDA and CDR2 SQIVND (reference sequence). The CDR3 reads CASMDISNNYEQYF. The CDR3 region has the DNA TGTGCCAGTATGGACATCTCCAACAACTACGAGCAGTACTTC.

The rearrangement joins TRBV10-3 to TRBJ2-3; 7 positions match TRBD2. The CDR3 totals 16 residues. Germline V lookup: CDR1 ENHRY, CDR2 SYGVKD. The V segment lost 0 bases and the J segment 3 bases; nucleotides outside the gene matches: 6. CDR3: CAISESGGTDTDTQYF. The CDR3 DNA reads as TGTGCCATCAGTGAGTCGGGGGGGACGGATACAGATACGCAGTATTTT.

The rearrangement joins TRBV12-3 or TRBV12-4 to TRBJ2-2; no firm D call. Between the trimmed V and J ends, which lost 4 bases and 6 bases, there was a span of 15 bases. CDR3 length equals 15 residues. CDR3 protein: CASSSRPPRPGELFF. Written as DNA, the CDR3 is TGTGCCAGCAGTTCCCGGCCACCCCGACCCGGGGAGCTGTTTTTT.

V is TRBV10-1 and J is TRBJ2-2, with a possible D match to TRBD1 (6 bases). V was pared by 2 bases and J by 6 bases, with 10 bases between. Germline CDR1 WNHNN, CDR2 SYGVQD (reference sequence). The CDR3 covers 14 residues. Here the CDR3 reads CASSEIAGAGELFF. The CDR3 DNA reads as TGCGCCAGCAGTGAGATAGCAGGGGCCGGGGAGCTGTTTTTT.

The rearrangement uses TRBV19 and TRBJ2-1; D remains unclear. There are 14 residues in the CDR3. V gave up 7 bases and J gave up 2 bases, with 12 bases separating them. Germline loops: CDR1 LNHDA, CDR2 SQIVND (reference sequence). The DNA for the CDR3 is TGTGCCAGTACCCGTTGGCCAGCCTACAATGAGCAGTTCTTC. Protein product: CASTRWPAYNEQFF.

This chain uses TRBV27 with TRBJ2-7; tentative D call: TRBD1 (6 bases). V lost 8 bases to trimming and J lost 1 base, with 15 bases between them. The CDR3 is 14 residues long. Germline CDR1 is MNHEY and CDR2 is SMNVEV (reference sequence). The CDR3 here is CASVDTGSSYEQYF. DNA of the CDR3: TGTGCCAGCGTCGACACAGGGTCTTCCTACGAGCAGTACTTC.

The genes are TRBV24-1 and TRBJ2-6; D possibly corresponds to TRBD2 (6 bases). Germline values: CDR1 KGHDR, CDR2 SFDVKD. The CDR3 runs 14 residues. Trimming took off 9 bases at V and 1 base at J, with 9 bases between the two ends. The CDR3 loop reads CATRRGSGANVLTF. The CDR3 DNA follows: TGTGCCACCCGGAGGGGATCTGGGGCCAACGTCCTGACTTTC.

The chain is built from TRBV19 and TRBJ1-6; possible D gene TRBD1, 6 bases. The germline V and J ends were trimmed by 5 bases and 9 bases, with 14 bases remaining between them. From germline, CDR1 is LNHDA and CDR2 SQIVND (reference sequence). The CDR3 covers 14 residues. CDR3 DNA: TGTGCCAGTAGTTTTGGGACAATGGGTTCACCCCTCCACTTT. Translated, it gives CASSFGTMGSPLHF.

The chain uses TRBV19 and TRBJ1-2; maybe TRBD1 (6 bases). The CDR3 consists of 14 residues. Germline V gives CDR1 LNHDA, CDR2 SQIVND (reference sequence). Trimming took off 10 bases at V and 3 bases at J, with 18 bases between the two ends. The CDR3 DNA reads as TGTGCCACGAGGTCTCAGGGGATTGACTATGGCTACACCTTC. This codes for CATRSQGIDYGYTF.

CDR3 DNA: TGTGCCAGCAGTTTAAGACCTACTAGCCAAGAGACCCAGTACTTC. It translates to CASSLRPTSQETQYF. This chain links TRBV28 with TRBJ2-5, with a possible D match to TRBD2 (5 bases). In germline, CDR1 is MDHEN, CDR2 SYDVKM. The CDR3 length is 15 residues. The V end lost 2 bases, the J end lost 1 base, and 11 bases lay between the germline ends.

CDR3 bases: TGTGCCAGCAGTTCCACGGGGTTCCTTCAGCCCCAGCATTTT. Its protein product is CASSSTGFLQPQHF. The chain uses TRBV12-3 or TRBV12-4 and TRBJ1-5; D is unresolved. CDR3 length: 14 amino acids. Trimming left V 4 bases short and J 6 bases short, with 13 bases between.

V gene TRBV9 combines with J gene TRBJ2-1; perhaps TRBD2 as D (6 bases). Germline V gives CDR1 SGDLS, CDR2 YYNGEE. The CDR3 totals 16 residues. V shed 3 bases and J shed 5 bases, with 18 bases lying between them. The CDR3 DNA follows: TGTGCCAGCAGCGGCGGGACGCCGGGCCCCCACAATGAGCAGTTCTTC. Its translation: CASSGGTPGPHNEQFF.

The chain employs TRBV5-1 and TRBJ2-7, with D perhaps matching TRBD1 (6 bases). Germline values: CDR1 SGHRS, CDR2 YFSETQ. There are 14 residues in the CDR3. The V end lost 2 bases, the J end lost 3 bases, and 12 bases lay between the germline ends. CDR3 nucleotides: TGCGCCAGCAGCTTCCCAGGGGAAAACTACGAGCAGTACTTC. Its translation is CASSFPGENYEQYF.

This clonotype was seen just once. The chain employs TRBV6-2 or TRBV6-3 and TRBJ2-7; D is tentatively TRBD1 or TRBD2 (5 bases each). CDR3 length: 14 residues. Looked up from germline, CDR1 is MNHEY and CDR2 is SVGEGT. V was cut by 2 bases and J by 6 bases, with 14 bases left in between. CDR3 in amino acids: CASSYLSAGTEQYF. CDR3 nucleotide sequence: TGTGCCAGCAGTTACCTGTCGGCTGGGACCGAGCAGTACTTC.

This clonotype was seen a handful of times. The chain uses TRBV4-1 and TRBJ2-7; D gene unclear. Germline V gene lookup returns CDR1 MGHRA and CDR2 YSYEKL. This CDR3 has 13 amino acids. Trimming cost V 0 bases and J 3 bases, with 6 bases left between them. The CDR3 loop is CASSQDRNYEQYF. The CDR3 DNA follows: TGCGCCAGCAGCCAAGATCGCAACTACGAGCAGTACTTC.

The chain is built from TRBV12-3 or TRBV12-4 and TRBJ2-3, with 14 bases fitting TRBD2. The CDR3 extends over 16 amino acids. After removal of 7 bases from V and 6 bases from J, the junction contained 9 bases not matched to a gene. The CDR3 loop is CASNPGLAGVGDTQYF. Written as DNA, the CDR3 is TGTGCCAGCAACCCGGGACTAGCGGGAGTCGGGGATACGCAGTATTTT.

The chain is built from TRBV6-1 and TRBJ2-1; 8 bases fit TRBD2. Germline CDR1 MNHNS, CDR2 SASEGT. V lost 7 bases and J lost 0; bases outside the gene matches: 14. The CDR3 runs 18 residues. In nucleotides, the CDR3 is TGTGCCAGCAAGCCGGGACTAGTCTTCAATCTCTCCTACAATGAGCAGTTCTTC. As protein: CASKPGLVFNLSYNEQFF.

This chain joins TRBV30 and TRBJ2-7; tentatively, D is TRBD2 (6 bases). Germline V CDR1 and CDR2: GTSNPN, SVGIG (reference sequence). Trimming left V 3 bases short and J 4 bases short, with 16 bases between. The CDR3 extends over 14 amino acids. The CDR3 nucleotides are TGTGCCTGGAGCCGGGACTCCGGGGCGTACGAGCAGTACTTC. The encoded protein is CAWSRDSGAYEQYF.

The rearrangement uses TRBV19 and TRBJ2-7; D is possibly TRBD2 (6 bases). CDR1 and CDR2 from the germline V gene are LNHDA and SQIVND (reference sequence). The CDR3 has 16 residues. Trimming left V 4 bases short and J 2 bases short, with 18 bases between. CDR3 amino acids: CASSTPYGLTAYEQYF. For the CDR3, the DNA is TGTGCCAGTAGTACACCCTACGGACTAACCGCCTACGAGCAGTACTTC. The entire variable domain, with the rest obtained from reference TRBV19 and TRBJ2-7, is as follows: DGGITQSPKYLFRKEGQNVTLSCEQNLNHDAMYWYRQDPGQGLRLIYYSQIVNDFQKGDIAEGYSVSREKKESFPLTVTSAQKNPTAFYLCASSTPYGLTAYEQYFGPGTRLTVT.

The chain carries TRBV3-1 and TRBJ2-7; 8 bases fit TRBD1. The CDR3 is 12 residues long. Germline CDR1 reads LGHDT; CDR2 reads YNNKEL (reference sequence). The trim removed 5 bases at V and 6 bases at J, leaving 3 bases unmatched. The DNA of the CDR3 is TGTGCCAGCAGCTGGACAGGGTCCGAGCAGTACTTC. It codes for CASSWTGSEQYF.